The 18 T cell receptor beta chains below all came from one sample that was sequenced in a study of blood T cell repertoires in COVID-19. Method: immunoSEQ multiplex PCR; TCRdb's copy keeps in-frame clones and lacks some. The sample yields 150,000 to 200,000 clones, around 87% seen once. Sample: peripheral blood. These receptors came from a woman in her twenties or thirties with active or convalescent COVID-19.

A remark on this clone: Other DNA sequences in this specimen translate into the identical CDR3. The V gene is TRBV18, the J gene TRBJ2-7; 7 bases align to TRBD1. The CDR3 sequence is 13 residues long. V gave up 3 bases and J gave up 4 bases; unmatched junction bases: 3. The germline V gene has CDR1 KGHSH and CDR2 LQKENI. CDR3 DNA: TGTGCCAGCTCACCGACAGGGCCATACGAGCAGTACTTC. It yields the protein CASSPTGPYEQYF.

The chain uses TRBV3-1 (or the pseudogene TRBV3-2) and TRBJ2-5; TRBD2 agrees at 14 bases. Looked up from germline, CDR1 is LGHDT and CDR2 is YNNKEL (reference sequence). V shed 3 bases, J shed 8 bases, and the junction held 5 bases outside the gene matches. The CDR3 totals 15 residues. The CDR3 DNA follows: TGTGCCAGCAGCCAGACTAGCGGGGGGGCCATAACCCAGTACTTC. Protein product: CASSQTSGGAITQYF.

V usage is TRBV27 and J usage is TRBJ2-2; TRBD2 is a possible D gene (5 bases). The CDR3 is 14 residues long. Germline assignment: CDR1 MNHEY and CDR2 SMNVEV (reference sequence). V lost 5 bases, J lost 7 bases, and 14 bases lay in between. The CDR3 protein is CASSRRWENGELFF. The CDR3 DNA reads TGTGCCAGCAGTAGACGGTGGGAGAACGGGGAGCTGTTTTTT.

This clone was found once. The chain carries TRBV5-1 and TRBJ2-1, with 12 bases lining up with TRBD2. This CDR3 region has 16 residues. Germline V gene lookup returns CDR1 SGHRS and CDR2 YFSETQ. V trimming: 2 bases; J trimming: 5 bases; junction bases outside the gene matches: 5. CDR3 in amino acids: CASSFVLAGGNNEQFF. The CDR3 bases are TGCGCCAGCAGCTTTGTACTAGCGGGGGGCAACAATGAGCAGTTCTTC.

The CDR3 loop is CSASDPTGQISRGASYNEQFF. Here the CDR3 DNA reads TGCAGTGCTAGTGACCCGACTGGGCAAATTTCTCGGGGGGCATCCTACAATGAGCAGTTCTTC. The J gene is TRBJ2-1, the V gene TRBV20-1, with a possible D match to TRBD2 (7 bases). V was shortened by 3 bases and J by 1 base, with 31 bases between the two germline ends. Per germline, CDR1 DFQATT and CDR2 SNEGSKA (reference sequence). The CDR3 length is 21 residues.

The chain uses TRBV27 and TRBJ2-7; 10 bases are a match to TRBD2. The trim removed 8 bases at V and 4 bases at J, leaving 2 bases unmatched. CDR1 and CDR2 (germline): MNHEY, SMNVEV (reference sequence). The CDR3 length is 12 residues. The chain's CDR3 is CASGLAVYEQYF. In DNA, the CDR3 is TGTGCCAGCGGACTAGCGGTTTACGAGCAGTACTTC.

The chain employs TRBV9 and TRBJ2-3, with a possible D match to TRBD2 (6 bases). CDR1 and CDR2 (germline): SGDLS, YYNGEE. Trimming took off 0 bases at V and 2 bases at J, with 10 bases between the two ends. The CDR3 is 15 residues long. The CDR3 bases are TGTGCCAGCAGCGTAGCGGCGGGGCACACAGATACGCAGTATTTT. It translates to CASSVAAGHTDTQYF.

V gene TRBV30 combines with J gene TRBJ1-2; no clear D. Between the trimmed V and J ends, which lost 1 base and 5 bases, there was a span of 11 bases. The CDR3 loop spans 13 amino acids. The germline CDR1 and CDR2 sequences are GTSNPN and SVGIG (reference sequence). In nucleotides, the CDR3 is TGTGCCTGGAGTGAATTCCGCGGTTATGGCTACACCTTC. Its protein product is CAWSEFRGYGYTF.

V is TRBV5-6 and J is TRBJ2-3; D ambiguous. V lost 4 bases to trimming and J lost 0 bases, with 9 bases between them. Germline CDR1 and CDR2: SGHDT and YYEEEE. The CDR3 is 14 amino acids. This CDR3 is CASSLGASTDTQYF. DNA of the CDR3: TGTGCCAGCAGCCTAGGTGCTAGCACAGATACGCAGTATTTT.

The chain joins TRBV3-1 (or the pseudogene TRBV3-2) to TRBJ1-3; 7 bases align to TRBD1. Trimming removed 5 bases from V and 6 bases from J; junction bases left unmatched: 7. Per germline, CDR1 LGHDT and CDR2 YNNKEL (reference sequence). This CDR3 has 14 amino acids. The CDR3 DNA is TGTGCCAGCAGCTACAGGGACAGTGTAAACACCATATATTTT. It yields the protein CASSYRDSVNTIYF.

CDR3 sequence (DNA): TGCGCCAGCAGCCAGAGCCCCCAAGGACAGGGAAATTCACCCCTCCACTTT. It yields the protein CASSQSPQGQGNSPLHF. This chain uses TRBV5-1 with TRBJ1-6, with 8 bases aligning to TRBD1. After removal of 4 bases from V and 7 bases from J, the junction contained 13 bases not matched to a gene. From germline, CDR1 is SGHRS and CDR2 YFSETQ. The CDR3 spans 17 residues.

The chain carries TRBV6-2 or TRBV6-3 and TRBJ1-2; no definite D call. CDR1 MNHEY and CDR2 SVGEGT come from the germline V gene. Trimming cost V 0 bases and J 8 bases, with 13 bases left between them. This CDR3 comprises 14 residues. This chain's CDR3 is CASSYSSAAGGYTF. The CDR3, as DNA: TGTGCCAGCAGTTACTCCTCCGCCGCGGGGGGCTACACCTTC.

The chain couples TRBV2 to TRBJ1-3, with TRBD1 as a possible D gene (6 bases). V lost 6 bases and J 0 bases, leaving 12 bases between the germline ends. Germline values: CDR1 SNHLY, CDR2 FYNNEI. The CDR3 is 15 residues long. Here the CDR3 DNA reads TGTGCCAGCAGGGGAGACAGGTCCTCTGGAAACACCATATATTTT. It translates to CASRGDRSSGNTIYF. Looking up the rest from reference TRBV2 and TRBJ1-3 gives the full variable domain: EPEVTQTPSHQVTQMGQEVILRCVPISNHLYFYWYRQILGQKVEFLVSFYNNEISEKSEIFDDQFSVERPDGSNFTLKIRSTKLEDSAMYFCASRGDRSSGNTIYFGEGSWLTVV.

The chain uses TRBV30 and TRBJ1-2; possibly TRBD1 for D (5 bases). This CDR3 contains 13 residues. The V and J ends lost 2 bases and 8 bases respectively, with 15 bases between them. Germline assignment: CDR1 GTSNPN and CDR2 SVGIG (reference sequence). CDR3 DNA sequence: TGTGCCTGGAGTACCGACAGAGTGTGGGGCTACACCTTC. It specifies CAWSTDRVWGYTF.

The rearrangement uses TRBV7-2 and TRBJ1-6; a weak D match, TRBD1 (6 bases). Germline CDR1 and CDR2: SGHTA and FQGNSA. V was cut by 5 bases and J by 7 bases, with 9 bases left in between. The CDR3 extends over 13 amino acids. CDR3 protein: CASSVTGNSPLHF. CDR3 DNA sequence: TGTGCCAGCAGCGTGACAGGAAATTCACCCCTCCACTTT.

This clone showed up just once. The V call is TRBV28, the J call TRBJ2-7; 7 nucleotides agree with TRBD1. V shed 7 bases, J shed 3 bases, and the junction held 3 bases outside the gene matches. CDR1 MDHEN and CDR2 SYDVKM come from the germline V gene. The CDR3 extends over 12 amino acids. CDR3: CASNYRGYEQYF. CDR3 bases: TGTGCCAGCAATTACAGGGGCTACGAGCAGTACTTC.

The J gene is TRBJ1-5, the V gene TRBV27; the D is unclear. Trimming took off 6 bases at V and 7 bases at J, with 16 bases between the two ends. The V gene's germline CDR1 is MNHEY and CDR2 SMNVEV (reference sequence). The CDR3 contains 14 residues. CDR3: CASREGNFLQPQHF. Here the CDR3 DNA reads TGTGCCAGCAGAGAGGGCAATTTTTTGCAGCCCCAGCATTTT.

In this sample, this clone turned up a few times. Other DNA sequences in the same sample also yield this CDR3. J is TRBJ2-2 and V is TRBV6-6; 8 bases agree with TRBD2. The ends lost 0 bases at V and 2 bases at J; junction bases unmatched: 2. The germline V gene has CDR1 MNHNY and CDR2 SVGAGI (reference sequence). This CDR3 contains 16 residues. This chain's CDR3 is CASSYSGGGNTGELFF. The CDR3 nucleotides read TGTGCCAGCAGTTACTCCGGGGGGGGTAACACCGGGGAGCTGTTTTTT.